Listed here are 9 T cell receptor beta chains from one sample, sequenced in a study of radiotherapy plus CTLA-4 blockade in lung cancer. The method was immunoSEQ multiplex PCR; TCRdb's version includes in-frame clones alone and lacks a portion of them. The sample includes fewer than 75,000 clones, roughly 84% of them seen just once. Sequencing used peripheral blood, obtained from a patient treated with radiotherapy plus ipilimumab. The receptors were sampled from a human donor with non-small cell lung cancer that progressed on radiotherapy plus ipilimumab.

V usage is TRBV4-1 and J usage is TRBJ2-2, with D perhaps matching TRBD1 (6 bases). Germline CDR1 is MGHRA and CDR2 is YSYEKL. Trimming removed 0 bases at V and 5 bases at J, with 16 bases between. CDR3 size: 17 residues. The CDR3 loop reads CASSQDLRTVGTGELFF. The CDR3 DNA follows: TGCGCCAGCAGCCAAGACCTCCGGACAGTAGGGACCGGGGAGCTGTTTTTT.

In this sample, this clone turned up once. The chain couples TRBV7-8 to TRBJ2-7; 15 nucleotides match TRBD2. The CDR3 spans 14 residues. CDR1 is SGHVS and CDR2 is FQNEAQ in the germline V gene. Trimming removed 5 bases from V and 7 bases from J; junction bases left unmatched: 3. The CDR3 nucleotides are TGTGCCAGCAGCGGACTAGCGGGAGGGGGGGAGCAGTACTTC. Protein: CASSGLAGGGEQYF. Full variable domain (remainder filled in from reference TRBV7-8 and TRBJ2-7): GAGVSQSPRYKVAKRGQDVALRCDPISGHVSLFWYQQALGQGPEFLTYFQNEAQLDKSGLPSDRFFAERPEGSVSTLKIQRTQQEDSAVYLCASSGLAGGGEQYFGPGTRLTVT.

This chain links TRBV27 with TRBJ2-1; 12 bases match TRBD1. J gave up 0 bases and V 11 bases, and 14 bases lay outside the gene matches. The germline V gene has CDR1 MNHEY and CDR2 SMNVEV (reference sequence). The CDR3 consists of 18 residues. CDR3 residues: CAPTKGQGARGSYNEQFF. The CDR3 DNA sequence: TGTGCCCCAACGAAGGGACAGGGGGCGAGGGGCTCCTACAATGAGCAGTTCTTC.

The chain carries TRBV6-5 and TRBJ2-3; the D gene is possibly TRBD2 (6 bases). V was cut by 6 bases and J by 0 bases, with 13 bases left in between. The CDR3 has 15 amino acids. Germline assignment: CDR1 MNHEY and CDR2 SVGAGI. CDR3 amino acids: CASRHHGGSTDTQYF. In DNA form, the CDR3 reads TGTGCCAGCAGACACCACGGGGGTAGCACAGATACGCAGTATTTT.

The chain is built from TRBV6-5 and TRBJ2-3, with D possibly matching TRBD1 (6 bases). The CDR3 length is 15 residues. Trimming cost V 0 bases and J 6 bases, with 13 bases left between them. Germline V gives CDR1 MNHEY, CDR2 SVGAGI. This CDR3 is CASSYSGGVGDTQYF. The CDR3 coding sequence is TGTGCCAGCAGTTACTCTGGGGGCGTGGGGGATACGCAGTATTTT.

This chain uses TRBV10-3 with TRBJ2-1, with a possible D match to TRBD2 (6 bases). V was clipped by 3 bases and J by 8 bases, with 17 bases between them. Germline CDR1 reads ENHRY; CDR2 reads SYGVKD. This CDR3 is 15 amino acids long. CDR3 in amino acids: CAISERDSAGDEQFF. CDR3 DNA sequence: TGTGCCATCAGTGAAAGGGACTCAGCCGGCGATGAGCAGTTCTTC.

The J gene is TRBJ2-1, the V gene TRBV7-8, with D perhaps matching TRBD2 (6 bases). The CDR3 contains 15 residues. Per germline, CDR1 SGHVS and CDR2 FQNEAQ. The ends were cut back, 1 base at V and 3 bases at J, with 10 bases in the middle. The CDR3 sequence: CASSLGNGGYNEQFF. The CDR3 nucleotides read TGTGCCAGCAGCTTAGGTAACGGGGGCTACAATGAGCAGTTCTTC.

This clone was recorded once. The genes are TRBV11-3 and TRBJ2-1; 7 bases map to TRBD2. V dropped 5 bases and J dropped 8; count of bases not matched to a gene: 12. CDR1 and CDR2 (germline): SGHNT, YENEEA. The CDR3 length is 15 residues. This chain's CDR3 is CASSQYNGGFYEQFF. Here the CDR3 DNA reads TGTGCCAGCAGCCAGTACAACGGGGGGTTCTATGAGCAGTTCTTC.

As for this clone: The same CDR3 is also encoded by other DNA sequences in this sample. The J gene is TRBJ2-5, the V gene TRBV29-1, with 8 bases aligning to TRBD2. The CDR3 contains 16 residues. With V trimmed by 6 bases and J by 5 bases, 17 bases remained unmatched. From germline, CDR1 is SQVTM and CDR2 ANQGSEA. The CDR3 bases are TGCAGCGTGGGGTTCCCCGGGGGGGGGACGGGGGAGACCCAGTACTTC. Protein: CSVGFPGGGTGETQYF. The variable domain in full, completed from reference TRBV29-1 and TRBJ2-5, reads SAVISQKPSRDICQRGTSLTIQCQVDSQVTMMFWYRQQPGQSLTLIATANQGSEATYESGFVIDKFPISRPNLTFSTLTVSNMSPEDSSIYLCSVGFPGGGTGETQYFGPGTRLLVL.